What follows are 23 T cell receptor beta chains derived from one specimen sequenced in a study of blood T cell repertoires in COVID-19. Produced via immunoSEQ multiplex PCR; TCRdb's table is partial and in-frame only. The table has about 140,000 clones, over 60% seen once; the top ten hold 15% to 20%. The specimen was peripheral blood. These receptors were collected from a man aged 50 to 59 with acute or convalescent COVID-19.

Concerning this clone: Other DNA sequences from this sample encode an identical CDR3 as well. The CDR3 nucleotides are TGTGCCAGCAGCCAGGGAGGGAGTGGCTACACCTTC. Translation gives CASSQGGSGYTF. This chain links TRBV3-1 (or the pseudogene TRBV3-2) with TRBJ1-2; D remains unclear. CDR1 LGHDT and CDR2 YNNKEL come from the germline V gene (reference sequence). The CDR3 sequence is 12 residues long. V was shortened by 3 bases and J by 7 bases, with 9 bases between the two germline ends.

The chain has TRBV2 and TRBJ2-3; TRBD2 matches at 12 bases. This CDR3 region has 15 residues. Germline CDR1 reads SNHLY; CDR2 reads FYNNEI. V shed 10 bases, J shed 5 bases, and the junction held 10 bases outside the gene matches. The CDR3 coding sequence is TGTGCCACCGGACTAGCGGGGATGGGTGGAGATACGCAGTATTTT. Protein product: CATGLAGMGGDTQYF.

The chain couples TRBV10-2 to TRBJ2-1; TRBD2 matches at 9 bases. J lost 10 bases, V lost 7 bases, and 8 bases had no gene match. Germline V gives CDR1 WSHSY, CDR2 SAAADI. This CDR3 has 13 residues. CDR3: CASMAAGGDEQFF. DNA for the CDR3: TGCGCCAGCATGGCGGCGGGGGGGGACGAGCAGTTCTTC.

This chain joins TRBV30 and TRBJ1-2; TRBD1 matches at 7 bases. The trim removed 4 bases at V and 4 bases at J, leaving 9 bases unmatched. Germline CDR1 and CDR2: GTSNPN and SVGIG (reference sequence). The CDR3 consists of 14 residues. CDR3 loop: CAWNSRDRGYGYTF. In nucleotides, the CDR3 is TGTGCCTGGAACTCCCGGGACAGAGGCTATGGCTACACCTTC.

This clone was picked up one time. V gene TRBV5-1 combines with J gene TRBJ1-1; perhaps TRBD1 as D (6 bases). Trimming left V 4 bases short and J 1 base short, with 11 bases between. The CDR3 consists of 14 residues. Germline V gene lookup returns CDR1 SGHRS and CDR2 YFSETQ. The CDR3 DNA reads as TGCGCCAGCAGCACAGGACAGCCGAACACTGAAGCTTTCTTT. As protein: CASSTGQPNTEAFF.

The J gene is TRBJ1-2, the V gene TRBV6-5, with TRBD1 matching over 9 bases. The J segment lost 4 bases and the V segment lost 7 bases, leaving 4 bases of the junction unmatched. The CDR3 covers 13 residues. The germline V gene has CDR1 MNHEY and CDR2 SVGAGI. CDR3 in DNA: TGTGCCAGCACCCCGGGACAGGGCTATGGCTACACCTTC. Amino acids: CASTPGQGYGYTF.

This rearrangement joins TRBV6-5 to TRBJ1-4; 8 nucleotides match TRBD1. V gave up 3 bases and J gave up 4 bases; unmatched junction bases: 4. Germline V gives CDR1 MNHEY, CDR2 SVGAGI. The CDR3 runs 15 residues. The CDR3 loop is CASSYDGQGNEKLFF. The CDR3 DNA is TGTGCCAGCAGTTATGACGGACAGGGTAATGAAAAACTGTTTTTT.

The chain links TRBV7-3 to TRBJ1-1; no clear D gene. The CDR3 length is 13 residues. Trimming left V 0 bases short and J 0 bases short, with 2 bases between. Germline V gene data show CDR1 as SGHTA and CDR2 as FQGTGA. CDR3 in amino acids: CASSLTMNTEAFF. The CDR3 nucleotides read TGTGCCAGCAGCTTAACCATGAACACTGAAGCTTTCTTT.

The J gene is TRBJ2-7, the V gene TRBV11-2, with D tentatively TRBD1 (5 bases). The V end was cut by 1 base, the J end by 0 bases, with 13 bases between. CDR1 SGHAT and CDR2 FQNNGV come from the germline V gene. CDR3 size: 16 residues. Here the CDR3 DNA reads TGTGCCAGCAGCTTAGTGGGTGGGGCGAGCTCCTACGAGCAGTACTTC. Translation gives CASSLVGGASSYEQYF.

The J gene is TRBJ2-7, the V gene TRBV6-2 or TRBV6-3; 7 nucleotides line up with TRBD1. CDR1 MNHEY and CDR2 SVGEGT come from the germline V gene. The V gene end was trimmed by 2 bases and the J gene end by 0 bases; junction bases not matched to a gene: 13. This CDR3 has 18 amino acids. CDR3 coding DNA: TGTGCCAGCAGTTACCCGATTAAGGGACAGTGGCCCTCCTACGAGCAGTACTTC. Its protein is CASSYPIKGQWPSYEQYF.

The chain recombines TRBV7-2 with TRBJ2-5; 9 bases fit TRBD1. The CDR3 totals 16 residues. Germline CDR1 reads SGHTA; CDR2 reads FQGNSA. Trimming took 3 bases from V and 2 from J; bases not matched to a gene: 7. This CDR3 reads CASSFSGTGRQETQYF. The CDR3 bases are TGTGCCAGCAGCTTTTCCGGGACAGGGAGGCAAGAGACCCAGTACTTC. Drawing the rest from reference TRBV7-2 and TRBJ2-5, the complete variable domain is GAGVSQSPSNKVTEKGKDVELRCDPISGHTALYWYRQSLGQGLEFLIYFQGNSAPDKSGLPSDRFSAERTGGSVSTLTIQRTQQEDSAVYLCASSFSGTGRQETQYFGPGTRLLVL.

The sample holds one count of this clone. The rearrangement uses TRBV18 and TRBJ2-7, with D maybe TRBD2 (6 bases). This CDR3 contains 15 residues. V lost 1 base, J lost 6 bases, and 16 bases lay in between. The germline V gene encodes CDR1 KGHSH and CDR2 LQKENI. The CDR3 reads CASSPLALAKVEQYF. CDR3 nucleotides: TGTGCCAGCTCACCACTTGCACTAGCTAAGGTCGAGCAGTACTTC.

The sample holds one count of this clone. The chain carries TRBV27 and TRBJ2-1; no reliable D call. The CDR3 consists of 16 residues. With 6 bases removed from V and 0 bases from J, the gap between germline ends came to 15 bases. In germline, CDR1 is MNHEY, CDR2 SMNVEV (reference sequence). Here the CDR3 reads CASRVTVLDSYNEQFF. CDR3 bases: TGTGCCAGCAGGGTTACGGTCCTAGACTCCTACAATGAGCAGTTCTTC.

This chain connects TRBV6-2 or TRBV6-3 to TRBJ1-3; D unclear. This CDR3 contains 14 residues. The germline gives CDR1 MNHEY, CDR2 SVGEGT. V lost 2 bases and J 0 bases, leaving 5 bases between the germline ends. The CDR3 loop is CASSYGSSGNTIYF. CDR3 in DNA: TGTGCCAGCAGTTACGGGAGCTCTGGAAACACCATATATTTT.

The rearrangement links TRBV4-1 to TRBJ2-5; TRBD1 agrees at 11 bases. Germline V gives CDR1 MGHRA, CDR2 YSYEKL. This CDR3 has 17 amino acids. V lost 3 bases and J lost 4; bases outside the gene matches: 10. The CDR3 sequence is CASSQAGTGGYRETQYF. The CDR3, as DNA: TGCGCCAGCAGCCAGGCTGGGACAGGGGGGTATAGAGAGACCCAGTACTTC.

V and J are TRBV2 and TRBJ2-7; 7 bases are shared with TRBD1. The V gene's germline CDR1 is SNHLY and CDR2 FYNNEI. The CDR3 is made up of 17 amino acids. Unmatched junction bases numbered 15, after V lost 2 bases and J lost 5 bases. The CDR3 here is CASSEFAETGLFHEQYV. The CDR3 DNA reads as TGTGCCAGCAGTGAATTTGCGGAGACAGGGCTTTTCCACGAGCAGTACGTC.

The J gene is TRBJ1-5, the V gene TRBV19; 9 nucleotides line up with TRBD1. The CDR3 covers 15 residues. Germline CDR1 and CDR2: LNHDA and SQIVND (reference sequence). V was pared by 5 bases and J by 7 bases, with 9 bases of the junction left unmatched. The CDR3 region is CASSSSRDRVQPQHF. The DNA for the CDR3 is TGTGCCAGTAGTTCTAGCCGGGACAGGGTACAGCCCCAGCATTTT. Full variable domain (missing parts from reference TRBV19 and TRBJ1-5): DGGITQSPKYLFRKEGQNVTLSCEQNLNHDAMYWYRQDPGQGLRLIYYSQIVNDFQKGDIAEGYSVSREKKESFPLTVTSAQKNPTAFYLCASSSSRDRVQPQHFGDGTRLSIL.

The rearrangement joins TRBV29-1 to TRBJ1-1; D might be TRBD1 (6 bases). The V end lost 7 bases, the J end lost 5 bases, and 17 bases lay between the germline ends. CDR1 is SQVTM, CDR2 ANQGSEA, per germline. There are 13 residues in the CDR3. The CDR3 spells CSAISGELTEAFF. CDR3 DNA: TGCAGCGCCATCTCAGGGGAATTGACTGAAGCTTTCTTT.

The rearrangement uses TRBV4-2 and TRBJ2-1; a weak D match, TRBD2 (5 bases). The CDR3 sequence is 15 residues long. Between the trimmed V and J ends, which lost 1 base and 5 bases, there was a span of 12 bases. In germline, CDR1 is LGHNA, CDR2 YNFKEQ. This CDR3 reads CASSQGWRVDNEQFF. In nucleotides, the CDR3 is TGTGCCAGCAGCCAAGGTTGGCGGGTGGACAATGAGCAGTTCTTC.

In its sample, this clone was seen a few times. Other DNA sequences in this specimen translate into the identical CDR3. The chain employs TRBV5-1 and TRBJ2-7; D possibly corresponds to TRBD1 (7 bases). The CDR3 loop spans 13 amino acids. Per the germline V gene, CDR1 is SGHRS and CDR2 is YFSETQ. The V end was cut by 0 bases, the J end by 7 bases, with 11 bases between. CDR3: CASSLEGAGEQYV. The CDR3 DNA sequence: TGCGCCAGCAGCTTGGAGGGGGCGGGAGAGCAGTACGTC.

This clone was counted once. J is TRBJ2-3 and V is TRBV5-4; TRBD1 matches 7 bases. Germline CDR1 SGHNT, CDR2 YYREEE (reference sequence). The CDR3 sequence is 13 residues long. Unmatched junction bases numbered 5, after V lost 4 bases and J lost 6 bases. The CDR3 nucleotides read TGTGCCAGCAGCCGCCCGACAGGGGATACGCAGTATTTT. Its protein is CASSRPTGDTQYF.

The chain couples TRBV29-1 to TRBJ2-5, with TRBD2 matching over 9 bases. J lost 5 bases, V lost 6 bases, and 4 bases had no gene match. Germline V gives CDR1 SQVTM, CDR2 ANQGSEA. CDR3 length equals 12 residues. CDR3 bases: TGCAGCGTCGCGCGGGGGGGCGAGACCCAGTACTTC. Its protein product is CSVARGGETQYF.

The count of this clone is one. This sequence joins TRBV12-3 or TRBV12-4 and TRBJ2-1, with a possible D match to TRBD1 (6 bases). This CDR3 is built from 12 residues. Trimming pared 8 bases from V and 6 bases from J, leaving 11 bases between. Here the CDR3 DNA reads TGTGCCAGCCTCAGGGGCGCCAATGAGCAGTTCTTC. Its protein product is CASLRGANEQFF.